One and the same sample provided the 30 T cell receptor beta chains below, sequenced in a study of blood T cell repertoires in COVID-19. Data came from immunoSEQ multiplex PCR; TCRdb stores just in-frame clones and leaves some out. The table shows about 170,000 clones, with approximately 86% occurring only once. The sequencing input was peripheral blood. The receptors were sampled from a woman over 75 with COVID-19, enrolled during active disease.

The gene calls are TRBV7-9 and TRBJ2-3; D is possibly TRBD1 (5 bases). Germline assignment: CDR1 SEHNR and CDR2 FQNEAQ (reference sequence). The V gene lost 1 base and the J gene lost 6 bases, with 14 bases spanning the gap. The CDR3 runs 15 residues. The CDR3 here is CASSLVPQGQDTQYF. CDR3 nucleotide sequence: TGTGCCAGCAGCTTAGTTCCCCAGGGCCAGGATACGCAGTATTTT.

The chain couples TRBV10-3 to TRBJ1-2; a possible D gene is TRBD1 (6 bases). The V gene lost 3 bases and the J gene lost 7 bases, with 15 bases spanning the gap. Germline values: CDR1 ENHRY, CDR2 SYGVKD. The CDR3 covers 14 residues. Here the CDR3 reads CAISDMGAPGGYTF. The CDR3 coding sequence is TGTGCCATCAGTGATATGGGGGCGCCGGGTGGCTACACCTTC.

The CDR3 here is CASSSPRPVRTSGSNEQFF. The CDR3 coding sequence is TGCGCCAGCAGCTCCCCCCGCCCTGTCCGGACTAGCGGGAGCAATGAGCAGTTCTTC. V usage is TRBV5-1 and J usage is TRBJ2-1, with TRBD2 matching over 13 bases. This CDR3 is built from 19 residues. Germline V gene data show CDR1 as SGHRS and CDR2 as YFSETQ. The V gene end was trimmed by 3 bases and the J gene end by 6 bases; junction bases not matched to a gene: 15.

The rearrangement links TRBV6-2 or TRBV6-3 to TRBJ1-6; TRBD1 matches at 9 bases. This CDR3 comprises 17 residues. The trim removed 5 bases at V and 13 bases at J, leaving 18 bases unmatched. Germline loops: CDR1 MNHEY, CDR2 SVGEGT. The CDR3: CASSDPWGGQGRPPLHF. The CDR3 coding sequence is TGTGCCAGCAGTGACCCTTGGGGGGGACAGGGCCGCCCGCCCCTCCACTTT.

The gene calls are TRBV12-3 or TRBV12-4 and TRBJ2-5; D is unresolved. This CDR3 is 12 amino acids long. Trimming pared 6 bases from V and 0 bases from J, leaving 5 bases between. CDR3 protein: CASSPNQETQYF. In DNA, the CDR3 is TGTGCCAGCAGCCCTAACCAAGAGACCCAGTACTTC.

This CDR3 is CAISGRTGLTEAFF. CDR3 sequence (DNA): TGTGCCATCAGTGGCAGGACAGGGCTCACTGAAGCTTTCTTT. J is TRBJ1-1 and V is TRBV10-3; 8 bases are a match to TRBD1. Germline trimming cut 4 bases from V and 4 bases from J; bases unmatched to any gene: 5. This CDR3 comprises 14 residues. Germline CDR1 ENHRY, CDR2 SYGVKD.

J is TRBJ2-3 and V is TRBV18; 9 bases align to TRBD1. CDR3 length: 19 amino acids. J gave up 0 bases and V 8 bases, and 18 bases lay outside the gene matches. Germline V gene sequence: CDR1 KGHSH, CDR2 LQKENI. The CDR3 loop reads CASTRRTGAVHTSTDTQYF. CDR3 nucleotides: TGTGCCAGCACCCGGCGGACAGGGGCCGTACACACTAGCACAGATACGCAGTATTTT.

A note on this clone: This may be a read error: a much more frequent sequence differs by one nucleotide. The sample has other DNA sequences that encode this CDR3 too. The chain is built from TRBV6-5 and TRBJ1-5; TRBD1 agrees at 9 bases. Germline V lookup: CDR1 MNHEY, CDR2 SVGAGI. The CDR3 runs 15 residues. The ends lost 2 bases at V and 4 bases at J; junction bases unmatched: 3. The CDR3 DNA reads TGTGCCAGCAGTTACGGGACAGGGATGAATCAGCCCCAGCATTTT. This encodes CASSYGTGMNQPQHF.

The V and J genes are TRBV29-1 and TRBJ2-1; D remains ambiguous. The CDR3 sequence is 14 residues long. Trimming removed 8 bases at V and 5 bases at J, with 19 bases between. Germline lookup yields CDR1 SQVTM and CDR2 ANQGSEA. DNA for the CDR3: TGCAGCTCCCGGAGACCCACCCGGGACAATGAGCAGTTCTTC. Its translation is CSSRRPTRDNEQFF.

The chain couples TRBV5-4 to TRBJ1-1; TRBD1 aligns across 10 bases. Germline V gene sequence: CDR1 SGHNT, CDR2 YYREEE (reference sequence). This CDR3 comprises 15 residues. V gave up 6 bases and J gave up 9 bases; unmatched junction bases: 14. DNA of the CDR3: TGTGCCAGCACCTTTTCGACAGGGGGCGCGCAAAAAGCTTTCTTT. It yields the protein CASTFSTGGAQKAFF.

This clone has only one observation. J is TRBJ2-1 and V is TRBV5-1; D ambiguous. Trimming pared 4 bases from V and 5 bases from J, leaving 13 bases between. The V gene's germline CDR1 is SGHRS and CDR2 YFSETQ. This CDR3 has 14 amino acids. Here the CDR3 DNA reads TGCGCCAGCAGCCCGGCGACCAGGCACAATGAGCAGTTCTTC. Translating gives CASSPATRHNEQFF.

The rearrangement joins TRBV6-1 to TRBJ1-5; no clear D. Germline CDR1 MNHNS, CDR2 SASEGT. This CDR3 has 14 residues. V lost 2 bases and J 3 bases, leaving 8 bases between the germline ends. The CDR3, as DNA: TGTGCCAGCAGTGAATACAGAAACAATCAGCCCCAGCATTTT. Translated, it gives CASSEYRNNQPQHF.

This clone was counted between two and nine times. The rearrangement uses TRBV12-3 or TRBV12-4 and TRBJ1-5; D is undetermined. CDR3 size: 13 residues. V dropped 6 bases and J dropped 5 bases, with 11 bases sitting between them. This chain's CDR3 is CASSQTEDQPQHF. The DNA for the CDR3 is TGTGCCAGCAGCCAGACCGAGGATCAGCCCCAGCATTTT.

The J gene is TRBJ1-4, the V gene TRBV9, with TRBD1 matching 8 bases. The CDR3 consists of 15 residues. Unmatched junction bases numbered 10, after V lost 4 bases and J lost 8 bases. CDR1 and CDR2 from the germline V gene are SGDLS and YYNGEE. The CDR3, as DNA: TGTGCCAGCAGCCCCGGGACAGGTAGTTTCGAAAAACTGTTTTTT. Translation: CASSPGTGSFEKLFF.

This rearrangement joins TRBV21-1 to TRBJ1-4; the D segment call TRBD1 is taken from the table without a DNA check. TRBV21-1 has pseudogene status. The CDR3 extends over 17 amino acids. In DNA form, the CDR3 reads TGTGCCAGCAGCAAAGCCCCACAGACAGCACAAAATGAAAAACTGTTTTTT. This gives the protein CASSKAPQTAQNEKLFF.

Only a few counts were recorded for this clone. The chain uses TRBV6-5 and TRBJ1-6; weak D call: TRBD1 (6 bases). CDR3 length: 16 residues. The V gene's germline CDR1 is MNHEY and CDR2 SVGAGI. Trimming stripped 4 bases from V and 13 bases from J, with 23 bases between. CDR3 amino acids: CASSSDRRAGRSPLHF. The CDR3, as DNA: TGTGCCAGCAGTTCCGACAGGAGAGCGGGGAGGTCGCCCCTCCACTTT.

J is TRBJ1-3 and V is TRBV7-2; the D is unclear. CDR1 and CDR2 (germline): SGHTA, FQGNSA. There are 15 residues in the CDR3. V was pared by 5 bases and J by 0 bases, with 11 bases between. CDR3: CASSPDYFSGNTIYF. In DNA form, the CDR3 reads TGTGCCAGCAGCCCGGACTACTTCTCTGGAAACACCATATATTTT.

The gene calls are TRBV19 and TRBJ1-5; D perhaps matches TRBD1 (5 bases). The V and J ends lost 6 bases and 5 bases respectively, with 17 bases between them. CDR3 length: 15 amino acids. Germline CDR1 and CDR2: LNHDA and SQIVND (reference sequence). The CDR3: CASSPGTAWDQPQHF. Here the CDR3 DNA reads TGTGCCAGTAGCCCAGGGACTGCTTGGGATCAGCCCCAGCATTTT.

A note on this clone: Germline is not matched at one junction end, which may reflect a read error. The chain links TRBV7-7 to TRBJ2-1; weak D call: TRBD1 (6 bases). The CDR3 length is 15 residues. Germline assignment: CDR1 SSHAT and CDR2 FNYEAQ (reference sequence). The CDR3 coding sequence is TGTGCTAGCAGCTTGCAACAGGGTACTCACAATGAGCAGTTCTTC. This translates into CASSLQQGTHNEQFF.

The chain employs TRBV3-1 (or the pseudogene TRBV3-2) and TRBJ2-5; 13 nucleotides line up with TRBD2. Germline V gene lookup returns CDR1 LGHDT and CDR2 YNNKEL (reference sequence). The CDR3 has 16 residues. The trim removed 0 bases at V and 5 bases at J, leaving 3 bases unmatched. Here the CDR3 DNA reads TGTGCCAGCAGCCAAGATCAGGGACTAGCGGGGGAGACCCAGTACTTC. It specifies CASSQDQGLAGETQYF.

The chain combines TRBV27 with TRBJ1-4, with 7 bases aligning to TRBD1. Germline V gives CDR1 MNHEY, CDR2 SMNVEV (reference sequence). The CDR3 sequence is 13 residues long. V lost 8 bases and J lost 8; bases outside the gene matches: 8. DNA for the CDR3: TGTGCCAGCGCCGACAGGGTGAGAGAAAAACTGTTTTTT. Amino acid sequence: CASADRVREKLFF.

V is TRBV19 and J is TRBJ1-5; 8 bases line up with TRBD1. Germline values: CDR1 LNHDA, CDR2 SQIVND (reference sequence). V gave up 3 bases and J gave up 0 bases; unmatched junction bases: 10. The CDR3 is 18 residues long. The chain's CDR3 is CASSMGRTGRYSNQPQHF. In DNA form, the CDR3 reads TGTGCCAGTAGTATGGGCCGGACAGGGCGCTATAGCAATCAGCCCCAGCATTTT.

CDR3 protein: CASRRDRGSPGELFF. CDR3 nucleotide sequence: TGTGCCAGCCGACGGGACAGGGGTTCCCCCGGGGAGCTGTTTTTT. This chain connects TRBV2 to TRBJ2-2; 10 bases are shared with TRBD1. CDR3 length equals 15 residues. The V gene end was trimmed by 8 bases and the J gene end by 6 bases; junction bases not matched to a gene: 9. The germline gives CDR1 SNHLY, CDR2 FYNNEI.

This clone was counted between two and nine times. The chain uses TRBV25-1 and TRBJ1-1, with D uncertain. The CDR3 loop spans 14 amino acids. CDR1 MGHDK and CDR2 SYGVNS come from the germline V gene. Trimming stripped 8 bases from V and 0 bases from J, with 13 bases between. In DNA, the CDR3 is TGTGCCAGCGAGGCGGGTCCTATGAACACTGAAGCTTTCTTT. Residues: CASEAGPMNTEAFF.

The chain uses TRBV19 and TRBJ2-1; TRBD2 matches 11 bases. With 5 bases clipped from V and 5 bases from J, the junction kept 11 bases outside the gene matches. The germline gives CDR1 LNHDA, CDR2 SQIVND (reference sequence). The CDR3 length is 17 residues. CDR3 nucleotides: TGTGCCAGTAGTGTACGACAACTAGCGGGGGCCAACAATGAGCAGTTCTTC. Translated, it gives CASSVRQLAGANNEQFF.

This clone appeared a few times. V gene TRBV3-1 (or the pseudogene TRBV3-2) combines with J gene TRBJ1-5; D ambiguous. Trimming left V 4 bases short and J 7 bases short, with 11 bases between. Germline assignment: CDR1 LGHDT and CDR2 YNNKEL (reference sequence). This CDR3 spans 13 amino acids. The CDR3 region is CASSRTDQQPQHF. CDR3 nucleotide sequence: TGTGCCAGCAGCCGCACCGATCAGCAGCCCCAGCATTTT.

The chain carries TRBV4-2 and TRBJ2-1; 16 bases fit TRBD2. The CDR3 totals 20 residues. Per germline, CDR1 LGHNA and CDR2 YNFKEQ. V lost 5 bases to trimming and J lost 1 base; unmatched junction nucleotides: 11. The CDR3 sequence: CASSAPGTSGREGSYNEQFF. CDR3 nucleotide sequence: TGTGCCAGCAGCGCACCCGGGACTAGCGGGAGGGAGGGGTCCTACAATGAGCAGTTCTTC.

The gene calls are TRBV7-9 and TRBJ2-7; no definite D call. The length of the CDR3 is 15 residues. The germline CDR1 and CDR2 sequences are SEHNR and FQNEAQ (reference sequence). Trimming stripped 0 bases from V and 2 bases from J, with 11 bases between. The CDR3 reads CASSLAPRGTYEQYF. The CDR3 region has the DNA TGTGCCAGCAGCTTAGCGCCTAGAGGAACCTACGAGCAGTACTTC.

V and J are TRBV3-1 (or the pseudogene TRBV3-2) and TRBJ2-7, with TRBD1 identical over 9 bases. CDR1 and CDR2 from the germline V gene are LGHDT and YNNKEL (reference sequence). The J segment lost 2 bases and the V segment lost 8 bases, leaving 7 bases of the junction unmatched. The CDR3 totals 14 residues. DNA for the CDR3: TGTGCCAGCCGAACCGGGACAGGGCCCTACGAGCAGTACTTC. Translated, it gives CASRTGTGPYEQYF.

For this clone: The junction does not match germline at one end; this may be a read error. The J gene is TRBJ2-3, the V gene TRBV6-6, with 9 bases identical to TRBD2. The germline V gene has CDR1 MNHNY and CDR2 SVGAGI (reference sequence). This CDR3 is 15 amino acids long. The CDR3 DNA is TGTGCCAGCAGTCCCTCGGGACTAGCTGGGATAATAGGGCATTTT. Its protein product is CASSPSGLAGIIGHF.